These 22 T cell receptor beta chains originate from one sample sequenced in a study of control samples from healthy donors and cancer patients. Profiled with immunoSEQ multiplex PCR; TCRdb holds only in-frame clones, not every one. The table shows about 120,000 clones, with roughly 91% occurring only once. Sequencing was performed on PBMCs. The receptors shown here come from a man aged 50-60 years with head and neck cancer.

V usage is TRBV7-8 and J usage is TRBJ1-3; possible D gene TRBD1, 6 bases. Per the germline V gene, CDR1 is SGHVS and CDR2 is FQNEAQ. V was trimmed by 5 bases and J by 4 bases, leaving 18 bases between them. The CDR3 covers 16 residues. CDR3 DNA: TGTGCCAGCAGCGGACTACAGGGAGTGAGGGGAAACACCATATATTTT. Encoded protein: CASSGLQGVRGNTIYF.

The rearrangement links TRBV7-9 to TRBJ2-2; TRBD1 aligns across 7 bases. The V and J ends lost 1 base and 1 base, in that order; junction bases with no gene match: 0. Looked up from germline, CDR1 is SEHNR and CDR2 is FQNEAQ (reference sequence). There are 15 residues in the CDR3. CDR3 sequence reads: CASSLGQGNTGELFF. The CDR3 DNA is TGTGCCAGCAGCTTAGGACAGGGGAACACCGGGGAGCTGTTTTTT.

V and J are TRBV13 and TRBJ2-3; 10 bases are shared with TRBD1. Germline V gives CDR1 PRHDT, CDR2 FYEKMQ (reference sequence). Losses at the gene ends were 4 bases for V and 2 bases for J; bases not matched to a gene: 3. This CDR3 contains 15 residues. The CDR3 bases are TGTGCCAGCAGCTCGGGACAGGGGTCCACAGATACGCAGTATTTT. Protein sequence: CASSSGQGSTDTQYF. Drawing the rest from reference TRBV13 and TRBJ2-3, the complete variable domain is AAGVIQSPRHLIKEKRETATLKCYPIPRHDTVYWYQQGPGQDPQFLISFYEKMQSDKGSIPDRFSAQQFSDYHSELNMSSLELGDSALYFCASSSGQGSTDTQYFGPGTRLTVL.

The chain recombines TRBV5-4 with TRBJ2-7; 8 bases map to TRBD1. V dropped 4 bases and J dropped 9; count of bases not matched to a gene: 9. The CDR3 runs 13 residues. CDR1 and CDR2 from the germline V gene are SGHNT and YYREEE (reference sequence). CDR3 in amino acids: CASSPQAGGRQYF. CDR3 DNA: TGTGCCAGCAGCCCCCAAGCAGGGGGCCGGCAGTACTTC.

The chain links TRBV4-1 to TRBJ2-7; 7 bases map to TRBD1. Germline V gives CDR1 MGHRA, CDR2 YSYEKL. The ends lost 2 bases at V and 6 bases at J; junction bases unmatched: 7. CDR3 length: 14 amino acids. The CDR3: CASSQFSSGGEQYF. CDR3 DNA: TGCGCCAGCAGCCAATTTAGCTCAGGGGGCGAGCAGTACTTC.

The V call is TRBV7-3, the J call TRBJ2-2, with D uncertain. Trimming took 5 bases from V and 8 from J, leaving 18 bases between them. This CDR3 region has 15 residues. Germline V gene data show CDR1 as SGHTA and CDR2 as FQGTGA. The CDR3 coding sequence is TGTGCCAGCAGCCCTTGGGCTGGTTTTGGTGGGGAGCTGTTTTTT. Protein: CASSPWAGFGGELFF.

The V call is TRBV11-2, the J call TRBJ2-3, with D unclear. CDR1 and CDR2 from the germline V gene are SGHAT and FQNNGV. The germline V and J ends were trimmed by 4 bases and 0 bases, with 8 bases remaining between them. The CDR3 extends over 14 amino acids. The CDR3 sequence is CASSSERSTDTQYF. In nucleotides, the CDR3 is TGTGCCAGCAGCTCTGAGCGTAGCACAGATACGCAGTATTTT.

CDR3 nucleotides: TGTGCCAGCAGTACGACCGGGACAGGGGGCTACGAGCAGTACTTC. Translating gives CASSTTGTGGYEQYF. The chain links TRBV27 to TRBJ2-7; 11 nucleotides match TRBD1. This CDR3 has 15 amino acids. V dropped 5 bases and J dropped 3; count of bases not matched to a gene: 6. Germline loops: CDR1 MNHEY, CDR2 SMNVEV (reference sequence).

This chain joins TRBV5-6 and TRBJ1-5; D is unresolved. Germline CDR1 reads SGHDT; CDR2 reads YYEEEE. The CDR3 is made up of 15 amino acids. V gave up 0 bases and J gave up 4 bases, with 11 bases separating them. DNA of the CDR3: TGTGCCAGCAGCTTGGCCGGCCGGGCGAATCAGCCCCAGCATTTT. This translates into CASSLAGRANQPQHF.

The chain uses TRBV7-9 and TRBJ1-6; unclear D gene. The CDR3 contains 15 residues. V was trimmed by 2 bases and J by 5 bases, leaving 10 bases between them. Looked up from germline, CDR1 is SEHNR and CDR2 is FQNEAQ (reference sequence). The CDR3 nucleotides read TGTGCCAGCAGCTTACATGCCAGCAATAATTCACCCCTCCACTTT. Translated, it gives CASSLHASNNSPLHF.

This chain joins TRBV5-6 and TRBJ1-1; D possibly corresponds to TRBD1 (6 bases). V lost 4 bases and J lost 1, with 11 bases in between. Germline V gives CDR1 SGHDT, CDR2 YYEEEE. The CDR3 sequence is 14 residues long. Written as DNA, the CDR3 is TGTGCCAGCAGCGGCAGGGGAGGGAACACTGAAGCTTTCTTT. This codes for CASSGRGGNTEAFF.

V gene TRBV3-1 (or the pseudogene TRBV3-2) combines with J gene TRBJ2-7; D remains unclear. Germline values: CDR1 LGHDT, CDR2 YNNKEL (reference sequence). CDR3 length: 12 residues. V lost 4 bases to trimming and J lost 0 bases, with 4 bases between them. The CDR3 bases are TGTGCCAGCAGCCGGCTCTCCTACGAGCAGTACTTC. Protein sequence: CASSRLSYEQYF.

This chain uses TRBV24-1 with TRBJ2-5; D gene unclear. The CDR3 has 13 residues. With 3 bases removed from V and 3 bases from J, the gap between germline ends came to 7 bases. CDR1 is KGHDR, CDR2 SFDVKD, per germline. CDR3 in amino acids: CATSDGSEETQYF. CDR3 nucleotides: TGTGCCACCAGTGATGGTTCCGAAGAGACCCAGTACTTC.

The chain links TRBV25-1 to TRBJ2-1, with D hard to call. Trimming cost V 2 bases and J 9 bases, with 14 bases left between them. CDR1 is MGHDK and CDR2 is SYGVNS in the germline V gene. This CDR3 contains 14 residues. The CDR3 here is CASSEGGPRSEQFF. In DNA, the CDR3 is TGTGCCAGCAGTGAAGGTGGACCCCGCAGTGAGCAGTTCTTC.

This chain uses TRBV19 with TRBJ2-1; D may correspond to TRBD1 or TRBD2 (5 bases each). The CDR3 consists of 15 residues. V lost 3 bases, J lost 4 bases, and 13 bases lay in between. Germline loops: CDR1 LNHDA, CDR2 SQIVND (reference sequence). This CDR3 reads CASSMTDRGYNEQFF. For the CDR3, the DNA is TGTGCCAGTAGTATGACAGACAGAGGGTACAATGAGCAGTTCTTC.

The chain is built from TRBV6-1 and TRBJ1-2; 9 nucleotides line up with TRBD1. The junction had 11 bases not matched to a gene; V was cut back by 4 bases and J by 5 bases. The germline CDR1 and CDR2 sequences are MNHNS and SASEGT. The CDR3 is 16 residues long. CDR3 protein: CASSALPGQGAYGYTF. The CDR3 DNA is TGTGCCAGCAGTGCCTTACCGGGACAGGGCGCTTATGGCTACACCTTC.

V and J are TRBV20-1 and TRBJ2-7; D is undetermined. Per germline, CDR1 DFQATT and CDR2 SNEGSKA (reference sequence). V was trimmed by 4 bases and J by 3 bases, leaving 4 bases between them. This CDR3 region has 10 residues. The CDR3 loop is CSAKLYEQYF. The CDR3, as DNA: TGCAGTGCTAAGCTCTACGAGCAGTACTTC.

This clone was counted a single time. This chain connects TRBV6-5 to TRBJ1-1, with D unclear. Per the germline V gene, CDR1 is MNHEY and CDR2 is SVGAGI. The V end lost 2 bases, the J end lost 4 bases, and 14 bases lay between the germline ends. The CDR3 extends over 15 amino acids. The CDR3 loop is CASSYPNKGRTEAFF. The CDR3 coding sequence is TGTGCCAGCAGTTACCCTAACAAGGGTCGCACTGAAGCTTTCTTT.

This chain links TRBV6-2 or TRBV6-3 with TRBJ2-3, with no clear D. The V gene lost 6 bases and the J gene lost 6 bases, with 7 bases spanning the gap. The CDR3 extends over 11 amino acids. Germline V CDR1 and CDR2: MNHEY, SVGEGT. The CDR3 is CASSYLDTQYF. The DNA of the CDR3 is TGTGCCAGCAGCTATTTGGATACGCAGTATTTT.

This clone was recorded once. The rearrangement uses TRBV7-9 and TRBJ1-1, with 9 bases fitting TRBD1. This CDR3 contains 17 residues. Germline lookup yields CDR1 SEHNR and CDR2 FQNEAQ (reference sequence). The J segment lost 5 bases and the V segment lost 1 base, leaving 11 bases of the junction unmatched. The CDR3 loop is CASSLVQGTGFDTEAFF. The CDR3 coding sequence is TGTGCCAGCAGCTTAGTTCAGGGGACAGGGTTTGATACTGAAGCTTTCTTT.

The chain couples TRBV19 to TRBJ1-1; D uncertain. This CDR3 region has 13 residues. Germline V gene lookup returns CDR1 LNHDA and CDR2 SQIVND (reference sequence). Trimming took off 2 bases at V and 1 base at J, with 5 bases between the two ends. CDR3 nucleotides: TGTGCCAGTAGTATAAGGGCGAACACTGAAGCTTTCTTT. This codes for CASSIRANTEAFF.

This sequence joins TRBV6-5 and TRBJ2-5; TRBD1 agrees at 7 bases. The CDR3 covers 15 residues. V lost 5 bases and J lost 7; bases outside the gene matches: 13. In germline, CDR1 is MNHEY, CDR2 SVGAGI. The CDR3 bases are TGTGCCAGCAGTAGGGACAGACCTCCTAGGGGGACCCAGTACTTC. It is translated as CASSRDRPPRGTQYF.